This entry lists 11 T cell receptor beta chains sequenced from one sample in a study of blood T cell repertoires in COVID-19. Here immunoSEQ multiplex PCR was the method, and the copy in TCRdb shows in-frame clones only, minus some. Found here are approximately 260,000 clones, about 87% of them singletons; the top ten hold 3% to 4.5%. What was sequenced was peripheral blood. These receptors all stem from a woman aged 40 to 49 with acute or convalescent COVID-19.

The V and J genes are TRBV6-5 and TRBJ1-2; D is perhaps TRBD1 (5 bases). Trimming pared 2 bases from V and 7 bases from J, leaving 11 bases between. The length of the CDR3 is 13 residues. Per the germline V gene, CDR1 is MNHEY and CDR2 is SVGAGI. As DNA, the CDR3 is TGTGCCAGCAGTTACCCAGGGAGGGGTGGCTACACCTTC. Translated, it gives CASSYPGRGGYTF.

V and J are TRBV6-2 or TRBV6-3 and TRBJ1-2; 7 bases line up with TRBD1. CDR1 and CDR2 from the germline V gene are MNHEY and SVGEGT. After removal of 2 bases from V and 1 base from J, the junction contained 7 bases not matched to a gene. The CDR3 totals 16 residues. The CDR3 sequence: CASSYGEGDSNYGYTF. The CDR3 nucleotides are TGTGCCAGCAGTTACGGAGAAGGGGACAGTAACTATGGCTACACCTTC.

This clone was seen once. The chain has TRBV2 and TRBJ1-5, with 7 bases identical to TRBD1. V gave up 6 bases and J gave up 6 bases; unmatched junction bases: 5. The CDR3 is 13 residues long. CDR1 and CDR2 from the germline V gene are SNHLY and FYNNEI. CDR3: CASREGQPQPQHF. The CDR3 nucleotides read TGTGCCAGCAGGGAGGGACAGCCTCAGCCCCAGCATTTT. The full variable domain, its missing parts supplied by reference TRBV2 and TRBJ1-5, is EPEVTQTPSHQVTQMGQEVILRCVPISNHLYFYWYRQILGQKVEFLVSFYNNEISEKSEIFDDQFSVERPDGSNFTLKIRSTKLEDSAMYFCASREGQPQPQHFGDGTRLSIL.

V and J are TRBV25-1 and TRBJ1-2; possibly TRBD1 for D (5 bases). The germline V gene has CDR1 MGHDK and CDR2 SYGVNS. V lost 2 bases, J lost 5 bases, and 24 bases lay in between. The CDR3 runs 18 residues. The chain's CDR3 is CASSEPSLRDDGGYGYTF. In DNA form, the CDR3 reads TGTGCCAGCAGTGAACCTAGCCTCCGGGACGATGGGGGGTATGGCTACACCTTC.

The chain combines TRBV2 with TRBJ2-7, with TRBD2 matching over 14 bases. After removal of 5 bases from V and 7 bases from J, the junction contained 10 bases not matched to a gene. This CDR3 region has 16 residues. Germline CDR1 SNHLY, CDR2 FYNNEI. CDR3 sequence: CASSRTSGGSPLEQYV. The CDR3 DNA reads TGTGCCAGCAGTCGGACTAGCGGGGGGTCTCCTCTTGAGCAGTACGTC.

CDR3 residues: CASSQASGLAAYNEQFF. In nucleotides, the CDR3 is TGTGCCAGCAGCCAAGCATCCGGACTAGCGGCCTACAATGAGCAGTTCTTC. The V call is TRBV14, the J call TRBJ2-1, with 10 bases lining up with TRBD2. Trimming at V came to 1 base and at J to 2 bases, leaving 5 bases not matched to a gene. Germline V gene sequence: CDR1 SGHDN, CDR2 FVKESK. CDR3 length equals 17 residues.

This clone was counted a single time. V and J are TRBV5-1 and TRBJ2-2; D possibly corresponds to TRBD1 (5 bases). The V end lost 2 bases, the J end lost 0 bases, and 8 bases lay between the germline ends. The CDR3 loop spans 15 amino acids. The germline V gene encodes CDR1 SGHRS and CDR2 YFSETQ. CDR3: CASSFQGPNTGELFF. The CDR3, as DNA: TGCGCCAGCAGCTTCCAGGGCCCGAACACCGGGGAGCTGTTTTTT. Based on the CDR3 plus reference TRBV5-1 and TRBJ2-2, the full variable domain is KAGVTQTPRYLIKTRGQQVTLSCSPISGHRSVSWYQQTPGQGLQFLFEYFSETQRNKGNFPGRFSGRQFSNSRSEMNVSTLELGDSALYLCASSFQGPNTGELFFGEGSRLTVL.

The chain carries TRBV11-3 and TRBJ2-7; D not resolved. V was clipped by 3 bases and J by 4 bases, with 10 bases between them. CDR3 size: 13 residues. Germline CDR1 reads SGHNT; CDR2 reads YENEEA. The CDR3 protein is CASSFTAPYEQYV. The CDR3 DNA sequence: TGTGCCAGCAGCTTCACAGCCCCGTACGAGCAGTACGTC.

The chain couples TRBV27 to TRBJ2-5; TRBD2 matches at 10 bases. The CDR3 extends over 20 amino acids. Germline CDR1 reads MNHEY; CDR2 reads SMNVEV (reference sequence). J lost 5 bases, V lost 4 bases, and 22 bases had no gene match. CDR3 residues: CASSSPRPVRSGGARETQYF. The CDR3 DNA is TGTGCCAGCAGTTCCCCCCGCCCAGTACGCAGCGGGGGGGCCCGCGAGACCCAGTACTTC.

This clone is a singleton in its sample. This sequence joins TRBV3-1 (or the pseudogene TRBV3-2) and TRBJ2-7; TRBD1 agrees at 9 bases. Germline loops: CDR1 LGHDT, CDR2 YNNKEL (reference sequence). The CDR3 loop spans 15 amino acids. V lost 2 bases and J lost 3; bases outside the gene matches: 5. In DNA form, the CDR3 reads TGTGCCAGCAGCCAATTCGGACAGGGGATCTACGAGCAGTACGTC. Translating gives CASSQFGQGIYEQYV.

The gene calls are TRBV24-1 and TRBJ2-2, with D perhaps TRBD1 (5 bases). The CDR3 is 17 amino acids. Trimming shortened V by 4 bases and J by 8 bases, and 22 bases separated the two germline ends. Germline loops: CDR1 KGHDR, CDR2 SFDVKD. The CDR3 reads CATSDPHQMGLTGELFF. The CDR3 bases are TGTGCCACCAGTGACCCCCACCAGATGGGGCTCACAGGGGAGCTGTTTTTT.